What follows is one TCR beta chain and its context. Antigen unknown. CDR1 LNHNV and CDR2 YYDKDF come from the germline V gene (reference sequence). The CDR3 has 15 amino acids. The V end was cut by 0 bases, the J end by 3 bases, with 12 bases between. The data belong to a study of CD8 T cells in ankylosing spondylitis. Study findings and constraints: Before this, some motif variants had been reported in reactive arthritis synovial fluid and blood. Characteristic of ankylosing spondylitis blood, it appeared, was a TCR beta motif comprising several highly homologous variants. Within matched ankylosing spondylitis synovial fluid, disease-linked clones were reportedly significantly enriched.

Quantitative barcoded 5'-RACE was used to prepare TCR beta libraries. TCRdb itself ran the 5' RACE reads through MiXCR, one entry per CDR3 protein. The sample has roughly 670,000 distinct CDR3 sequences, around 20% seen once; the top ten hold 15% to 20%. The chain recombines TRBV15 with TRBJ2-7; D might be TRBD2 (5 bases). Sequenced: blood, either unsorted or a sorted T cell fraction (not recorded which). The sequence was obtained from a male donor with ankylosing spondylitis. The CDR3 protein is CATSRDTGSFYEQYF. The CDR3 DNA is TGTGCCACCAGCAGAGATACGGGGTCCTTCTACGAGCAGTACTTC. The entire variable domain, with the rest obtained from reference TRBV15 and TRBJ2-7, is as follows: DAMVIQNPRYQVTQFGKPVTLSCSQTLNHNVMYWYQQKSSQAPKLLFHYYDKDFNNEADTPDNFQSRRPNTSFCFLDIRSPGLGDTAMYLCATSRDTGSFYEQYFGPGTRLTVT.